This passage covers 2 T cell receptor beta chains from one sample sequenced in a study of identical twins. Each CDR3 protein is one row after TCRdb ran MiXCR on the 5' RACE reads. The repertoire holds some 1,700,000 distinct CDR3 sequences, under 35% seen once, with less than 0.35% in the top ten. Sequencing was carried out using cord blood. These receptors originate from a newborn girl in good health.

This clonotype was counted a few times. The chain employs TRBV24-1 and TRBJ2-1; tentative D call: TRBD2 (5 bases). The CDR3 spans 14 residues. V lost 0 bases and J 3 bases, leaving 5 bases between the germline ends. Germline V lookup: CDR1 KGHDR, CDR2 SFDVKD. CDR3 residues: CATSDLTSYNEQFF. DNA for the CDR3: TGTGCCACCAGTGATTTGACTAGCTACAATGAGCAGTTCTTC.

J is TRBJ1-1 and V is TRBV20-1; no definite D call. Looked up from germline, CDR1 is DFQATT and CDR2 is SNEGSKA (reference sequence). CDR3 length equals 15 residues. The V end was cut by 2 bases, the J end by 2 bases, with 15 bases between. The CDR3 DNA reads as TGCAGTGCTAGACTATTCTGGACGTACAACACTGAAGCTTTCTTT. It encodes CSARLFWTYNTEAFF.